This TCR beta chain came from a study of blood T cell repertoires in COVID-19. Study background: Both acute and convalescent COVID-19 samples were obtained from the United States, Italy and Spain. Nucleic acid was either cDNA or gDNA, and it came from T cells, B-cell-depleted T cells, or PBMCs.

TCRdb's table, derived via immunoSEQ multiplex PCR, lists solely in-frame clones and lacks some. The sample shows fewer than 30,000 clones, roughly nine tenths of them seen only once. This CDR3 is built from 17 residues. The V end was cut by 4 bases, the J end by 7 bases, with 24 bases between. In germline, CDR1 is SGDLS, CDR2 YYNGEE. This receptor was taken from a man between 60 and 70 years old with acute or convalescent COVID-19. The specimen sequenced was peripheral blood. The chain carries TRBV9 and TRBJ2-1, with D possibly TRBD1 on 6 matching bases. CDR3 in DNA: TGTGCCAGCAGCTCCCATCGGGACACGAAATTTCTTAATGAGCAGTTCTTC. This encodes CASSSHRDTKFLNEQFF.